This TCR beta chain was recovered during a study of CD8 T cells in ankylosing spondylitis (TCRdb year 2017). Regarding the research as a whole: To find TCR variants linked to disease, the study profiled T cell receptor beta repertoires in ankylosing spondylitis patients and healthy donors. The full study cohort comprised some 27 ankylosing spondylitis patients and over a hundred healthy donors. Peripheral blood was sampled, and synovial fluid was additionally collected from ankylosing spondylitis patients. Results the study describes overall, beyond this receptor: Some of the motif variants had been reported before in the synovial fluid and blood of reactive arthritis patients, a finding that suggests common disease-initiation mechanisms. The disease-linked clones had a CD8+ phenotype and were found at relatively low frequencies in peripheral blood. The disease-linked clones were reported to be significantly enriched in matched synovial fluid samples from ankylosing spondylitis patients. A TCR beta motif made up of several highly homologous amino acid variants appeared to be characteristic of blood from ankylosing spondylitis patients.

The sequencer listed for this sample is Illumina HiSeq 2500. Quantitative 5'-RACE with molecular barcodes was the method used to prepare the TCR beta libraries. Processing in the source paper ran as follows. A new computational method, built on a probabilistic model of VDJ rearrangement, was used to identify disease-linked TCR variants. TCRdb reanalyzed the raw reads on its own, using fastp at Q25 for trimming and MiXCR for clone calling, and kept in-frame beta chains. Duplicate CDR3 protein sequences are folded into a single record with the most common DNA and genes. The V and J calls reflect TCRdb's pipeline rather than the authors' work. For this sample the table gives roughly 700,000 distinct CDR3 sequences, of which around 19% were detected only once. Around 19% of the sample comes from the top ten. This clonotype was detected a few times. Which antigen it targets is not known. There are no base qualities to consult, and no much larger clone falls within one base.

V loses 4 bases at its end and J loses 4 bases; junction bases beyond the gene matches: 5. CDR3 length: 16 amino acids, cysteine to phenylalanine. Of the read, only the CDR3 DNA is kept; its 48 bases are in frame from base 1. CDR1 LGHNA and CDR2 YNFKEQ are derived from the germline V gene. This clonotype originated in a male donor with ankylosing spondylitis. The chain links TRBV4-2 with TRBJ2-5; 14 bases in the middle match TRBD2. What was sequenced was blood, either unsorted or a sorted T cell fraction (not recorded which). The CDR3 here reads CASSPTTSGGGETQYF. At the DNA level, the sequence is TGTGCCAGCAGCCCGACGACTAGCGGGGGGGGAGAGACCCAGTACTTC.